A single sample gave rise to the 10 T cell receptor beta chains below, sequenced in a study of cytomegalovirus exposure and HLA in healthy donors. Use of 60 Vbeta and 13 Jbeta primers characterized the PCR. Libraries were prepared by immunoSEQ multiplex PCR; TCRdb keeps only in-frame clonotypes and omits some of them. The sample includes about 180,000 clones, 82% seen only once; the top ten take 1.5% to 1.7%. The sequenced sample was PBMCs. These receptors were obtained from a man aged 40-55 years in good health and CMV-seronegative.

This clone was seen only a few times. The V call is TRBV6-1, the J call TRBJ2-7, with 7 bases matching TRBD2. V trimming: 5 bases; J trimming: 0 bases; junction bases outside the gene matches: 4. Per the germline V gene, CDR1 is MNHNS and CDR2 is SASEGT. This CDR3 contains 14 residues. CDR3 sequence (DNA): TGTGCCAGCAGTCCGCCGGGGGGCTCCTACGAGCAGTACTTC. Encoded protein: CASSPPGGSYEQYF.

This clone was found once. The chain combines TRBV28 with TRBJ2-5; TRBD2 is a possible D gene (5 bases). Germline V gene lookup returns CDR1 MDHEN and CDR2 SYDVKM. The CDR3 is 12 amino acids. Trimming removed 2 bases from V and 5 bases from J, with 6 bases in between. CDR3 in amino acids: CASSLRGETQYF. The CDR3 bases are TGTGCCAGCAGTTTACGAGGGGAGACCCAGTACTTC.

This clone was seen a handful of times. The gene calls are TRBV10-3 and TRBJ2-5; 8 nucleotides align to TRBD1. V dropped 4 bases and J dropped 5; count of bases not matched to a gene: 18. This CDR3 comprises 18 residues. The germline CDR1 and CDR2 sequences are ENHRY and SYGVKD. CDR3 protein: CAISGIGTGIPRAETQYF. The CDR3 bases are TGTGCCATCAGTGGTATTGGGACAGGCATTCCAAGAGCTGAGACCCAGTACTTC.

This chain uses TRBV6-5 with TRBJ1-2; TRBD1 is a possible D gene (6 bases). This CDR3 comprises 12 residues. V gave up 6 bases and J gave up 4 bases, with 9 bases separating them. Germline assignment: CDR1 MNHEY and CDR2 SVGAGI. CDR3 coding DNA: TGTGCCAGCAGATGGACAGTCTATGGCTACACCTTC. It yields the protein CASRWTVYGYTF.

The chain combines TRBV27 with TRBJ2-2; 9 bases fit TRBD1. This CDR3 spans 16 amino acids. The V gene end was trimmed by 6 bases and the J gene end by 7 bases; junction bases not matched to a gene: 12. CDR1 MNHEY and CDR2 SMNVEV come from the germline V gene (reference sequence). Written as DNA, the CDR3 is TGTGCCAGCAGCCGACAAACAGGGGGCGCAAACGGGGAGCTGTTTTTT. Amino acid sequence: CASSRQTGGANGELFF.

The chain links TRBV30 to TRBJ2-5; TRBD1 matches 8 bases. The CDR3 consists of 14 residues. V shed 5 bases and J 6 bases; nucleotides not matched to a gene: 11. Looked up from germline, CDR1 is GTSNPN and CDR2 is SVGIG (reference sequence). The CDR3 reads CAWRTGTGPKTQYF. As DNA, the CDR3 is TGTGCCTGGCGGACCGGGACAGGACCTAAGACCCAGTACTTC.

This clone came up a few times. CDR3 sequence reads: CASSEFLGGDTQYF. DNA of the CDR3: TGTGCCAGCAGTGAATTTCTTGGAGGAGATACGCAGTATTTT. The chain carries TRBV25-1 and TRBJ2-3, with D perhaps matching TRBD2 (5 bases). V lost 1 base and J 5 bases, leaving 10 bases between the germline ends. The CDR3 covers 14 residues. Per the germline V gene, CDR1 is MGHDK and CDR2 is SYGVNS.

CDR3 DNA sequence: TGTGCCAGCATGCCGGGAAGTGGATCACCCCTCCACTTT. Translated: CASMPGSGSPLHF. V and J are TRBV2 and TRBJ1-6; unclear D gene. V was shortened by 7 bases and J by 10 bases, with 14 bases between the two germline ends. The CDR3 runs 13 residues. CDR1 and CDR2 from the germline V gene are SNHLY and FYNNEI.

The chain is built from TRBV19 and TRBJ2-1, with TRBD2 matching 15 bases. Unmatched junction bases numbered 5, after V lost 8 bases and J lost 3 bases. The CDR3 extends over 16 amino acids. Germline V gives CDR1 LNHDA, CDR2 SQIVND (reference sequence). CDR3 sequence reads: CASGGTSGGYYNEQFF. The DNA of the CDR3 is TGTGCCAGTGGAGGGACTAGCGGGGGGTACTACAATGAGCAGTTCTTC.

Worth noting for this clone: Additional DNA sequences in this sample encode the identical CDR3. CDR3 DNA: TGCGCCAGCAGCTTGGCCGGAGGCACAGATACGCAGTATTTT. Amino acid sequence: CASSLAGGTDTQYF. The chain links TRBV5-1 to TRBJ2-3; D remains unclear. Looked up from germline, CDR1 is SGHRS and CDR2 is YFSETQ. V lost 0 bases and J lost 1, with 6 bases in between. The CDR3 covers 14 residues.